The 13 T cell receptor beta chains below all came from one sample that was sequenced in a study of T cell responses to AZD1222 COVID-19 vaccine. Only in-frame clones appear in the TCRdb table, and some are missing; sequencing was by immunoSEQ multiplex PCR. The sample shows around 120,000 clones, about 91% of them seen only once. The specimen was peripheral blood, collected on day 0 of AZD1222 vaccination. These receptors were taken from an adult in good health.

CDR3 DNA: TGTGCCAGCAGCGACGGACGCGGAGAGACCCAGTACTTC. Translating gives CASSDGRGETQYF. The chain links TRBV5-5 to TRBJ2-5, with D hard to call. Germline CDR1 is SGHKS and CDR2 is YYEKEE (reference sequence). The CDR3 is 13 amino acids. V was clipped by 4 bases and J by 4 bases, with 11 bases between them.

The chain has TRBV10-3 and TRBJ1-3; D is unclear. The germline CDR1 and CDR2 sequences are ENHRY and SYGVKD. V gave up 3 bases and J gave up 2 bases, with 17 bases separating them. The CDR3 contains 17 residues. CDR3 sequence reads: CAISDIVREAPGNTIYF. Written as DNA, the CDR3 is TGTGCCATCAGTGATATTGTGAGGGAGGCTCCTGGAAACACCATATATTTT.

Concerning this clone itself: Relative to the germline gene, one junction end is altered; a read error may explain this. This chain connects TRBV19 to TRBJ1-3; D ambiguous. The germline CDR1 and CDR2 sequences are LNHDA and SQIVND (reference sequence). This CDR3 comprises 14 residues. DNA of the CDR3: TGTGCCAGTAGTATCTACGGCTCTAGAAACACCATATATTTT. It is translated as CASSIYGSRNTIYF.

The J gene is TRBJ1-1, the V gene TRBV3-1 (or the pseudogene TRBV3-2), with a weak D call TRBD1 (5 bases). Germline loops: CDR1 LGHDT, CDR2 YNNKEL (reference sequence). The CDR3 length is 13 residues. The ends were cut back, 2 bases at V and 4 bases at J, with 8 bases in the middle. The CDR3 here is CASSQRGGTEAFF. The CDR3 DNA is TGTGCCAGCAGCCAAAGGGGTGGCACTGAAGCTTTCTTT.

This rearrangement joins TRBV19 to TRBJ1-2, with a possible D match to TRBD1 (5 bases). CDR3 length: 14 amino acids. Trimming took off 5 bases at V and 4 bases at J, with 14 bases between the two ends. Germline-derived CDR1 and CDR2 are LNHDA and SQIVND (reference sequence). Here the CDR3 DNA reads TGTGCCAGTAGTGGGGACGACTTCGGCTATGGCTACACCTTC. It translates to CASSGDDFGYGYTF.

The chain carries TRBV19 and TRBJ1-5; tentative D call: TRBD1 (6 bases). Germline V gene lookup returns CDR1 LNHDA and CDR2 SQIVND (reference sequence). V was clipped by 7 bases and J by 5 bases, with 12 bases between them. The CDR3 has 13 amino acids. CDR3 sequence reads: CASKNDRYQPQHF. In DNA, the CDR3 is TGTGCCAGTAAGAATGACAGGTATCAGCCCCAGCATTTT.

This chain connects TRBV18 to TRBJ1-5; D uncertain. The CDR3 extends over 14 amino acids. The V end lost 2 bases, the J end lost 3 bases, and 8 bases lay between the germline ends. Per the germline V gene, CDR1 is KGHSH and CDR2 is LQKENI. The CDR3 DNA is TGTGCCAGCTCACCAGGGTTGGCCAATCAGCCCCAGCATTTT. This codes for CASSPGLANQPQHF. The full variable domain, in which reference TRBV18 and TRBJ1-5 provide the parts outside the CDR3, is NAGVMQNPRHLVRRRGQEARLRCSPMKGHSHVYWYRQLPEEGLKFMVYLQKENIIDESGMPKERFSAEFPKEGPSILRIQQVVRGDSAAYFCASSPGLANQPQHFGDGTRLSIL.

V usage is TRBV19 and J usage is TRBJ2-3, with a possible D match to TRBD2 (6 bases). Germline V gene sequence: CDR1 LNHDA, CDR2 SQIVND (reference sequence). This CDR3 is 15 amino acids long. The V gene lost 6 bases and the J gene lost 2 bases, with 15 bases spanning the gap. The CDR3 region has the DNA TGTGCCAGTAGCCACCTCCGCGGGATCACAGATACGCAGTATTTT. Translated, it gives CASSHLRGITDTQYF.

DNA of the CDR3: TGTGCCAGCAAGGCCGGGACAGGGGTGGAGGATGGCTACACCTTC. This gives the protein CASKAGTGVEDGYTF. The chain carries TRBV6-5 and TRBJ1-2, with TRBD1 identical over 10 bases. The V segment lost 7 bases and the J segment 6 bases; nucleotides outside the gene matches: 11. The CDR3 is made up of 15 amino acids. Germline V gives CDR1 MNHEY, CDR2 SVGAGI.

The J gene is TRBJ1-5, the V gene TRBV19; D perhaps matches TRBD1 (5 bases). Per the germline V gene, CDR1 is LNHDA and CDR2 is SQIVND (reference sequence). V lost 0 bases and J 0 bases, leaving 15 bases between the germline ends. The CDR3 covers 18 residues. CDR3 in DNA: TGTGCCAGTAGTATAGACAGGGCCCCGCCAAATAGCAATCAGCCCCAGCATTTT. This codes for CASSIDRAPPNSNQPQHF.

The chain employs TRBV10-3 and TRBJ2-2, with D unclear. CDR1 is ENHRY and CDR2 is SYGVKD in the germline V gene. The V gene lost 10 bases and the J gene lost 10 bases, with 13 bases spanning the gap. The CDR3 sequence is 11 residues long. CDR3 amino acids: CATKGGEELFF. CDR3 nucleotides: TGTGCCACGAAAGGCGGCGAGGAGCTGTTTTTT.

The chain employs TRBV19 and TRBJ1-2, with D uncertain. Looked up from germline, CDR1 is LNHDA and CDR2 is SQIVND (reference sequence). This CDR3 has 14 residues. V lost 3 bases and J lost 2, with 10 bases in between. The CDR3 DNA reads as TGTGCCAGTAGTATTTATAGCTTGAACTATGGCTACACCTTC. Translating it yields CASSIYSLNYGYTF.

The chain links TRBV5-6 to TRBJ1-5; D is possibly TRBD1 (6 bases). Trimming removed 4 bases at V and 2 bases at J, with 7 bases between. CDR1 and CDR2 from the germline V gene are SGHDT and YYEEEE. The CDR3 is 13 amino acids. The CDR3 region is CASSRQGNQPQHF. The CDR3 nucleotides are TGTGCCAGCAGCCGACAGGGCAATCAGCCCCAGCATTTT.